This TCR beta chain was documented in a study of human T cells and chemical hapten exposure. For the study at large: Variation in per-sample TCR yields came mainly from small pooled library volume differences.

Concerning this clonotype itself: Its antigen is still unknown.

The germline V gene has CDR1 MNHEY and CDR2 SMNVEV (reference sequence). This CDR3 is built from 14 residues. Trimming shortened V by 6 bases and J by 0 bases, and 11 bases separated the two germline ends. Study-wide findings and caveats: TCRs whose frequency exceeded 1 in 1000 remained the same following DPC sensitization.

TCRdb called the RACE reads again in MiXCR, with one record for every CDR3 protein. The table records about 28,000 distinct CDR3 sequences, about 7.2% of them present only once. Time point indicated: healthy volunteer bleed at 2 weeks. It was unfractionated whole blood from which total RNA was extracted. This rearrangement joins TRBV27 to TRBJ1-2; D perhaps matches TRBD1 (5 bases). The sample comprised whole blood. This TCR was recovered from a human donor in good health. Some clones in this sample may be carry-over from other donors' samples. The CDR3 region is CASRGLGANYGYTF. For the CDR3, the DNA is TGTGCCAGCAGGGGTCTGGGGGCTAACTATGGCTACACCTTC.